These 26 T cell receptor beta chains were sequenced from one sample in a study of cytomegalovirus exposure and HLA in healthy donors. It was with 60 Vbeta and 13 Jbeta primers that the PCR ran. The protocol was immunoSEQ multiplex PCR, while the TCRdb copy is restricted to in-frame clones and leaves out a portion. The sample carries about 120,000 clones, approximately 70% recorded once. What was sequenced was PBMCs. These receptors originate from a young man in good health and CMV-seronegative.

The chain combines TRBV6-5 with TRBJ2-5; D call uncertain. The DNA end favors TRBJ2-7, so the J call may be wrong. CDR1 MNHEY and CDR2 SVGAGI come from the germline V gene. This CDR3 contains 12 residues. CDR3 coding DNA: TGTGCCACGCGCGCCGGCGGTTACGAGCAGTACTTC. It is translated as CATRAGGYEQYF.

V usage is TRBV28 and J usage is TRBJ2-1; D might be TRBD2 (5 bases). The length of the CDR3 is 13 residues. Looked up from germline, CDR1 is MDHEN and CDR2 is SYDVKM. Trimming cost V 2 bases and J 7 bases, with 9 bases left between them. The CDR3 spells CASSLGLWNEQFF. For the CDR3, the DNA is TGTGCCAGCAGTTTAGGACTTTGGAATGAGCAGTTCTTC. Combining the CDR3 with reference TRBV28 and TRBJ2-1 gives the whole variable domain DVKVTQSSRYLVKRTGEKVFLECVQDMDHENMFWYRQDPGLGLRLIYFSYDVKMKEKGDIPEGYSVSREKKERFSLILESASTNQTSMYLCASSLGLWNEQFFGPGTRLTVL.

CDR3 sequence: CASSQTTPGRSYEQYF. CDR3 bases: TGTGCCAGCAGCCAAACCACGCCGGGTCGATCCTACGAGCAGTACTTC. The chain carries TRBV28 and TRBJ2-7; D not resolved. This CDR3 contains 16 residues. Looked up from germline, CDR1 is MDHEN and CDR2 is SYDVKM. V shed 6 bases and J shed 1 base, with 19 bases lying between them.

The genes are TRBV7-3 and TRBJ2-6, with D possibly being TRBD2 (6 bases). V was cut by 1 base and J by 2 bases, with 9 bases left in between. CDR3 length equals 16 residues. CDR1 and CDR2 (germline): SGHTA, FQGTGA. In nucleotides, the CDR3 is TGTGCCAGCAGCTTAATGGGCGGGGCTGGGGCCAACGTCCTGACTTTC. This gives the protein CASSLMGGAGANVLTF. Variable domain in full (rest from reference TRBV7-3 and TRBJ2-6): GAGVSQTPSNKVTEKGKYVELRCDPISGHTALYWYRQSLGQGPEFLIYFQGTGAADDSGLPNDRFFAVRPEGSVSTLKIQRTERGDSAVYLCASSLMGGAGANVLTFGAGSRLTVL.

This clone came up once. The rearrangement joins TRBV29-1 to TRBJ2-3; perhaps TRBD1 as D (6 bases). Germline values: CDR1 SQVTM, CDR2 ANQGSEA. The CDR3 has 15 residues. V was pared by 4 bases and J by 1 base, with 15 bases between. The CDR3 coding sequence is TGCAGCGTTGGACAGGTGCTAGGACGCACAGATACGCAGTATTTT. Translating gives CSVGQVLGRTDTQYF.

V gene TRBV7-3 combines with J gene TRBJ1-5, with 7 bases fitting TRBD1. Germline lookup yields CDR1 SGHTA and CDR2 FQGTGA. V lost 1 base, J lost 6 bases, and 3 bases stayed unmatched. The CDR3 spans 14 residues. This CDR3 is CASSLIGGGQPQHF. The CDR3 DNA reads TGTGCCAGCAGCTTAATAGGGGGCGGTCAGCCCCAGCATTTT.

The V and J genes are TRBV5-1 and TRBJ1-1; possibly TRBD1 for D (6 bases). Trimming removed 1 base at V and 1 base at J, with 8 bases between. Germline CDR1 SGHRS, CDR2 YFSETQ. The CDR3 totals 14 residues. The CDR3 DNA reads as TGCGCCAGCAGCTTGCCAGGGGCGAACACTGAAGCTTTCTTT. This gives the protein CASSLPGANTEAFF.

The CDR3 here is CASSATGLPGTEAFF. Written as DNA, the CDR3 is TGTGCCAGCAGCGCAACAGGGTTACCAGGCACTGAAGCTTTCTTT. This chain joins TRBV9 and TRBJ1-1; a possible D gene is TRBD1 (6 bases). Germline CDR1 reads SGDLS; CDR2 reads YYNGEE. Trimming stripped 3 bases from V and 4 bases from J, with 16 bases between. The CDR3 runs 15 residues.

V usage is TRBV9 and J usage is TRBJ2-3; 9 nucleotides agree with TRBD2. In germline, CDR1 is SGDLS, CDR2 YYNGEE. The CDR3 consists of 15 residues. V lost 1 base, J lost 6 bases, and 6 bases stayed unmatched. The chain's CDR3 is CASSVLDSGSDTQYF. CDR3 nucleotides: TGTGCCAGCAGCGTATTAGATAGCGGGAGCGATACGCAGTATTTT.

The gene calls are TRBV28 and TRBJ2-5, with TRBD1 matching 9 bases. With V trimmed by 5 bases and J by 5 bases, 6 bases remained unmatched. The CDR3 totals 14 residues. The germline CDR1 and CDR2 sequences are MDHEN and SYDVKM. CDR3 coding DNA: TGTGCCAGCAGTAGGGGACAGGGAATGGAGACCCAGTACTTC. Protein: CASSRGQGMETQYF. The full variable domain, rest sourced from reference TRBV28 and TRBJ2-5, is DVKVTQSSRYLVKRTGEKVFLECVQDMDHENMFWYRQDPGLGLRLIYFSYDVKMKEKGDIPEGYSVSREKKERFSLILESASTNQTSMYLCASSRGQGMETQYFGPGTRLLVL.

The chain combines TRBV9 with TRBJ1-1; 8 bases are shared with TRBD1. This CDR3 comprises 16 residues. V was pared by 0 bases and J by 1 base, with 5 bases of the junction left unmatched. Germline lookup yields CDR1 SGDLS and CDR2 YYNGEE. The CDR3 DNA reads as TGTGCCAGCAGCGTAGTCCAGGGGGCTCAGAACACTGAAGCTTTCTTT. Its protein product is CASSVVQGAQNTEAFF.

The genes are TRBV7-6 and TRBJ2-7; D is possibly TRBD2 (5 bases). V gave up 4 bases and J gave up 0 bases, with 7 bases separating them. This CDR3 region has 13 residues. Germline assignment: CDR1 SGHVS and CDR2 FNYEAQ. The CDR3 DNA reads as TGTGCCAGCAGCTCCCGGGACTCCTACGAGCAGTACTTC. Translated, it gives CASSSRDSYEQYF.

The chain carries TRBV7-9 and TRBJ2-7; TRBD1 matches 11 bases. CDR1 SEHNR and CDR2 FQNEAQ come from the germline V gene (reference sequence). This CDR3 is built from 15 residues. Unmatched junction bases numbered 9, after V lost 4 bases and J lost 7 bases. CDR3 in amino acids: CASSSVGQGAREQYF. The CDR3, as DNA: TGTGCCAGCAGCTCCGTCGGACAGGGGGCGCGGGAGCAGTACTTC.

The chain links TRBV29-1 to TRBJ2-7, with 8 bases aligning to TRBD1. With V trimmed by 5 bases and J by 6 bases, 6 bases remained unmatched. The CDR3 sequence is 12 residues long. Germline-derived CDR1 and CDR2 are SQVTM and ANQGSEA. The CDR3 spells CSVRTGLGEQYF. The CDR3 DNA reads as TGCAGCGTTAGGACAGGGCTAGGCGAGCAGTACTTC.

The chain has TRBV13 and TRBJ1-2; TRBD1 matches 8 bases. J gave up 8 bases and V 5 bases, and 4 bases lay outside the gene matches. Germline loops: CDR1 PRHDT, CDR2 FYEKMQ (reference sequence). The CDR3 consists of 12 residues. Written as DNA, the CDR3 is TGTGCCAGCAGCATGGACAGGGCCGGCTACACCTTC. It encodes CASSMDRAGYTF.

This clone has more than one count but fewer than ten. The chain combines TRBV15 with TRBJ1-2; perhaps TRBD1 as D (6 bases). V was trimmed by 6 bases and J by 4 bases, leaving 6 bases between them. This CDR3 region has 11 residues. From germline, CDR1 is LNHNV and CDR2 YYDKDF (reference sequence). The CDR3 region is CATRGGYGYTF. Here the CDR3 DNA reads TGTGCCACCAGAGGGGGCTATGGCTACACCTTC.

This clone appeared a few times. The genes are TRBV11-1 and TRBJ2-7, with 8 bases that match TRBD1. Unmatched junction bases numbered 3, after V lost 5 bases and J lost 6 bases. The CDR3 extends over 12 amino acids. CDR1 and CDR2 (germline): SGHAT, FQDESV (reference sequence). This CDR3 reads CASSHGQGEQYF. DNA of the CDR3: TGTGCCAGCAGCCACGGACAGGGCGAGCAGTACTTC.

The J gene is TRBJ1-2, the V gene TRBV6-6, with TRBD1 matching 9 bases. This CDR3 has 15 residues. CDR1 and CDR2 from the germline V gene are MNHNY and SVGAGI (reference sequence). J gave up 8 bases and V 0 bases, and 7 bases lay outside the gene matches. The CDR3 DNA reads TGTGCCAGCAGTTACTCGGAACAGGGGGCTTTCGGCTACACCTTC. Its translation: CASSYSEQGAFGYTF.

The sample holds a few counts of this clone. J is TRBJ1-5 and V is TRBV27, with D unclear. CDR1 is MNHEY and CDR2 is SMNVEV in the germline V gene (reference sequence). The CDR3 length is 12 residues. Trimming removed 6 bases from V and 6 bases from J, with 9 bases in between. In DNA, the CDR3 is TGTGCCAGCAGCAAAAACGGTCAGCCCCAGCATTTT. This translates into CASSKNGQPQHF.

The chain recombines TRBV30 with TRBJ1-5, with 9 bases lining up with TRBD1. The CDR3 length is 13 residues. Germline CDR1 is GTSNPN and CDR2 is SVGIG (reference sequence). The trim removed 2 bases at V and 5 bases at J, leaving 1 base unmatched. CDR3 sequence reads: CAWSRQGDQPQHF. The CDR3 DNA reads TGTGCCTGGAGTCGACAGGGGGATCAGCCCCAGCATTTT.

The chain links TRBV21-1 to TRBJ1-1; TRBD1 reflects the table's D call only, with no check against the DNA. TRBV21-1 is classified as a pseudogene. CDR3 length equals 13 residues. The CDR3: CASSFQMNTEAFF. The CDR3 DNA is TGTGCCAGCAGCTTCCAGATGAACACTGAAGCTTTCTTT.

The gene calls are TRBV27 and TRBJ1-1; 7 bases match TRBD1. CDR3 length: 14 amino acids. Trimming removed 4 bases from V and 0 bases from J; junction bases left unmatched: 2. CDR1 is MNHEY and CDR2 is SMNVEV in the germline V gene (reference sequence). This CDR3 reads CASSSDRMNTEAFF. The CDR3, as DNA: TGTGCCAGCAGTTCGGACAGGATGAACACTGAAGCTTTCTTT.

The chain couples TRBV29-1 to TRBJ1-5, with D uncertain. Germline V lookup: CDR1 SQVTM, CDR2 ANQGSEA. The CDR3 contains 16 residues. Trimming cost V 1 base and J 4 bases, with 17 bases left between them. The DNA of the CDR3 is TGCAGCGTTGAAGGTCCCCGGTCGGGTTGGAATCAGCCCCAGCATTTT. Amino acid sequence: CSVEGPRSGWNQPQHF.

This chain links TRBV5-1 with TRBJ2-1; 9 bases line up with TRBD1. Germline-derived CDR1 and CDR2 are SGHRS and YFSETQ. V lost 4 bases, J lost 4 bases, and 6 bases stayed unmatched. The CDR3 totals 15 residues. The CDR3 DNA reads TGCGCCAGCAGCACCCGGACAGGGGAGTACAATGAGCAGTTCTTC. This sequence encodes CASSTRTGEYNEQFF.

V is TRBV4-3 and J is TRBJ1-1; maybe TRBD1 (5 bases). CDR1 and CDR2 (germline): LGHNA, YSLEER. CDR3 length: 14 residues. Trimming took off 0 bases at V and 6 bases at J, with 11 bases between the two ends. The CDR3 DNA is TGCGCCAGCAGCCAAGAAAGGGGTCTGGCTGAAGCTTTCTTT. Residues: CASSQERGLAEAFF.

This sequence joins TRBV4-3 and TRBJ2-2, with 10 positions matching TRBD2. From germline, CDR1 is LGHNA and CDR2 YSLEER. V was pared by 0 bases and J by 5 bases, with 6 bases of the junction left unmatched. The CDR3 runs 17 residues. CDR3 sequence reads: CASSQDASGSWTGELFF. In nucleotides, the CDR3 is TGCGCCAGCAGCCAAGATGCTAGCGGGAGTTGGACCGGGGAGCTGTTTTTT.